This passage covers 28 T cell receptor beta chains from one sample sequenced in a study of CD8 T cells in ankylosing spondylitis. TCRdb recomputed calls from the 5' RACE reads with MiXCR, one row per CDR3 protein. The sample records 250,000 or so distinct CDR3 sequences, 24% being singletons. Sequenced sample: blood, either unsorted or a sorted T cell fraction (not recorded which). The receptors were sampled from a male donor with ankylosing spondylitis or in good health (not recorded which).

Many counts were recorded for this clonotype. V gene TRBV24-1 combines with J gene TRBJ2-2; unclear D gene. CDR1 and CDR2 (germline): KGHDR, SFDVKD. V lost 3 bases and J 2 bases, leaving 18 bases between the germline ends. The CDR3 extends over 18 amino acids. CDR3 sequence: CATSDPLRAGPNTGELFF. The CDR3 DNA sequence: TGTGCCACCAGTGATCCCCTTAGGGCAGGTCCTAACACCGGGGAGCTGTTTTTT.

The V gene is TRBV5-1, the J gene TRBJ2-5; the D gene is possibly TRBD2 (6 bases). V lost 3 bases to trimming and J lost 5 bases, with 14 bases between them. The V gene's germline CDR1 is SGHRS and CDR2 YFSETQ. This CDR3 is built from 14 residues. In DNA, the CDR3 is TGCGCCAGCAGCTGGGGGTCGAGCGGGGAGACCCAGTACTTC. Its translation: CASSWGSSGETQYF.

This clonotype was seen many times. This chain joins TRBV24-1 and TRBJ1-2, with 8 bases fitting TRBD1. The CDR3 runs to 14 residues. Germline trimming cut 4 bases from V and 7 bases from J; bases unmatched to any gene: 7. Per the germline V gene, CDR1 is KGHDR and CDR2 is SFDVKD. Here the CDR3 DNA reads TGTGCCACCAGTGACCCAGGACAGGGAGGTGGCTACACCTTC. This codes for CATSDPGQGGGYTF.

The rearrangement uses TRBV30 and TRBJ1-5; D unclear. V lost 0 bases and J 2 bases, leaving 8 bases between the germline ends. Looked up from germline, CDR1 is GTSNPN and CDR2 is SVGIG (reference sequence). The CDR3 extends over 14 amino acids. DNA for the CDR3: TGTGCCTGGAGTGTACCTGTGGGCAATCAGCCCCAGCATTTT. As protein: CAWSVPVGNQPQHF.

This chain links TRBV14 with TRBJ2-2; no clear D. Trimming removed 3 bases at V and 5 bases at J, with 10 bases between. The germline CDR1 and CDR2 sequences are SGHDN and FVKESK. CDR3 length: 14 amino acids. CDR3 protein: CASSHEWSTGELFF. The CDR3 bases are TGTGCCAGCAGCCATGAATGGTCGACCGGGGAGCTGTTTTTT.

CDR3 loop: CATVATPGHEQYF. The CDR3 bases are TGTGCCACAGTCGCCACCCCGGGCCACGAGCAGTACTTC. The J gene is TRBJ2-7, the V gene TRBV10-3; the D is unclear. Between the trimmed V and J ends, which lost 10 bases and 5 bases, there was a span of 18 bases. The CDR3 loop spans 13 amino acids. Germline values: CDR1 ENHRY, CDR2 SYGVKD.

This clonotype was recorded many times. This rearrangement joins TRBV12-3 or TRBV12-4 to TRBJ2-1, with 8 bases that match TRBD2. The length of the CDR3 is 15 residues. V shed 6 bases and J 9 bases; nucleotides not matched to a gene: 13. CDR3 residues: CASRQTSERRGEQFF. The CDR3 DNA reads TGTGCCAGCAGGCAGACTAGCGAGAGACGGGGTGAGCAGTTCTTC.

The chain combines TRBV5-1 with TRBJ2-3, with a tentative D call TRBD1 (5 bases). This CDR3 contains 14 residues. The germline V gene encodes CDR1 SGHRS and CDR2 YFSETQ. Trimming stripped 0 bases from V and 2 bases from J, with 7 bases between. The CDR3 protein is CASSLEGNTDTQYF. The CDR3 DNA follows: TGCGCCAGCAGCTTGGAGGGGAACACAGATACGCAGTATTTT.

In this sample, this clonotype turned up many times. V usage is TRBV29-1 and J usage is TRBJ2-5; D is possibly TRBD1 (6 bases). Trimming took off 6 bases at V and 5 bases at J, with 16 bases between the two ends. Germline CDR1 reads SQVTM; CDR2 reads ANQGSEA. CDR3 length: 13 amino acids. CDR3 in DNA: TGCAGCGTCCCGACAGGCTCCAGCGAGACCCAGTACTTC. Its protein is CSVPTGSSETQYF.

V gene TRBV6-5 combines with J gene TRBJ2-7, with no clear D. The CDR3 sequence is 14 residues long. The V gene lost 0 bases and the J gene lost 2 bases, with 8 bases spanning the gap. Germline CDR1 reads MNHEY; CDR2 reads SVGAGI. This CDR3 is CASSYSRATYEQYF. For the CDR3, the DNA is TGTGCCAGCAGTTACTCCCGGGCGACCTACGAGCAGTACTTC.

The chain joins TRBV20-1 to TRBJ1-5; the D gene is possibly TRBD1 (5 bases). CDR3 length: 14 amino acids. Trimming took off 1 base at V and 6 bases at J, with 13 bases between the two ends. CDR1 and CDR2 from the germline V gene are DFQATT and SNEGSKA (reference sequence). CDR3 DNA sequence: TGCAGTGCTAGAGTAGGCGGGGCAACTCAGCCCCAGCATTTT. Its protein product is CSARVGGATQPQHF.

This clonotype has at least ten counts. V and J are TRBV20-1 and TRBJ1-4; 8 nucleotides line up with TRBD1. Germline CDR1 is DFQATT and CDR2 is SNEGSKA (reference sequence). The V gene end was trimmed by 8 bases and the J gene end by 5 bases; junction bases not matched to a gene: 7. This CDR3 has 13 residues. The CDR3 reads CSTKQGGNEKLFF. The CDR3 nucleotides read TGCAGTACTAAACAGGGGGGGAATGAAAAACTGTTTTTT.

The sample holds a few counts of this clonotype. This chain's CDR3 is CAISSGATYEQYF. The CDR3, as DNA: TGTGCCATCAGTAGCGGGGCCACCTACGAGCAGTACTTC. The chain combines TRBV10-3 with TRBJ2-7; 7 bases line up with TRBD2. The V segment lost 5 bases and the J segment 2 bases; nucleotides outside the gene matches: 3. Germline CDR1 is ENHRY and CDR2 is SYGVKD. The CDR3 length is 13 residues.

This clonotype showed up just a few times. The chain employs TRBV20-1 and TRBJ1-4; D remains ambiguous. Germline V gives CDR1 DFQATT, CDR2 SNEGSKA (reference sequence). V was shortened by 0 bases and J by 4 bases, with 12 bases between the two germline ends. There are 15 residues in the CDR3. This CDR3 is CSARDLLDDNEKLFF. The CDR3 DNA follows: TGCAGTGCTAGAGATCTGTTAGATGATAATGAAAAACTGTTTTTT.

This clonotype was counted between two and nine times. The chain couples TRBV5-1 to TRBJ2-3; weak D call: TRBD1 (6 bases). The CDR3 totals 13 residues. Germline V gene sequence: CDR1 SGHRS, CDR2 YFSETQ. The V and J ends lost 4 bases and 2 bases respectively, with 8 bases between them. The CDR3 bases are TGCGCCAGCAGCCTGGGGGCCACAGATACGCAGTATTTT. Amino acid sequence: CASSLGATDTQYF. Full variable domain (missing parts from reference TRBV5-1 and TRBJ2-3): KAGVTQTPRYLIKTRGQQVTLSCSPISGHRSVSWYQQTPGQGLQFLFEYFSETQRNKGNFPGRFSGRQFSNSRSEMNVSTLELGDSALYLCASSLGATDTQYFGPGTRLTVL.

This clonotype was observed many times. V and J are TRBV29-1 and TRBJ2-3; TRBD2 matches at 9 bases. The CDR3 is made up of 14 amino acids. Germline V gene sequence: CDR1 SQVTM, CDR2 ANQGSEA. V was pared by 5 bases and J by 4 bases, with 7 bases of the junction left unmatched. CDR3 coding DNA: TGCAGCGTTCCTCGGACTAGCGAGCCAGATACGCAGTATTTT. It encodes CSVPRTSEPDTQYF.

This sequence joins TRBV12-3 or TRBV12-4 and TRBJ2-3, with a weak D call TRBD2 (7 bases). The CDR3 is 16 residues long. Trimming removed 1 base from V and 0 bases from J, with 11 bases in between. CDR3 nucleotides: TGTGCCAGCAGTTTAGTTGGGGGGGCTAGCACAGATACGCAGTATTTT. Translation: CASSLVGGASTDTQYF.

In this sample, this clonotype turned up a few times. In DNA form, the CDR3 reads TGTGCCAGCACATCGGGAATCAGCACAGATACGCAGTATTTT. It translates to CASTSGISTDTQYF. The chain combines TRBV12-3 or TRBV12-4 with TRBJ2-3, with D perhaps TRBD2 (5 bases). This CDR3 contains 14 residues. The V end lost 7 bases, the J end lost 0 bases, and 11 bases lay between the germline ends.

This clonotype was seen many times. The J gene is TRBJ2-3, the V gene TRBV29-1, with D possibly being TRBD2 (6 bases). CDR1 is SQVTM and CDR2 is ANQGSEA in the germline V gene. V lost 5 bases to trimming and J lost 0 bases, with 12 bases between them. The CDR3 is made up of 14 amino acids. CDR3 sequence: CSVLGGYSTDTQYF. The DNA of the CDR3 is TGCAGCGTTCTTGGGGGGTACAGCACAGATACGCAGTATTTT.

This clonotype was seen repeatedly, ten times or more. The V call is TRBV12-3 or TRBV12-4, the J call TRBJ2-7; the D gene is possibly TRBD2 (6 bases). CDR3 length equals 16 residues. V dropped 5 bases and J dropped 2 bases, with 19 bases sitting between them. CDR3 nucleotide sequence: TGTGCCAGCAGTGGGTCTGGGGGGTACCTCGCCTACGAGCAGTACTTC. As protein: CASSGSGGYLAYEQYF.

This clonotype was recorded at least ten times. The chain uses TRBV29-1 and TRBJ2-3; D call uncertain. Trimming left V 3 bases short and J 1 base short, with 5 bases between. The CDR3 has 12 amino acids. CDR1 SQVTM and CDR2 ANQGSEA come from the germline V gene. CDR3 residues: CSVDAGTDTQYF. The CDR3 bases are TGCAGCGTTGATGCGGGCACAGATACGCAGTATTTT.

This clonotype was counted a few times. This chain uses TRBV20-1 with TRBJ2-1, with 15 bases that match TRBD2. Germline CDR1 is DFQATT and CDR2 is SNEGSKA (reference sequence). The CDR3 runs 14 residues. The V gene end was trimmed by 5 bases and the J gene end by 9 bases; junction bases not matched to a gene: 5. CDR3 sequence: CSAWTSGGAIEQFF. Written as DNA, the CDR3 is TGCAGTGCTTGGACTAGCGGGGGGGCCATTGAGCAGTTCTTC.

This clonotype came up many times. The V and J genes are TRBV20-1 and TRBJ1-1; possibly TRBD1 for D (6 bases). CDR1 is DFQATT and CDR2 is SNEGSKA in the germline V gene (reference sequence). The CDR3 sequence is 14 residues long. Trimming removed 5 bases from V and 1 base from J, with 14 bases in between. DNA of the CDR3: TGCAGTGCTGCTCCGGGACACCGGAACACTGAAGCTTTCTTT. It translates to CSAAPGHRNTEAFF.

This clonotype was detected a few times. The gene calls are TRBV12-3 or TRBV12-4 and TRBJ2-1; 9 nucleotides match TRBD1. The CDR3 covers 12 residues. With 6 bases clipped from V and 8 bases from J, the junction kept 2 bases outside the gene matches. This CDR3 reads CASSRDRDEQFF. CDR3 nucleotide sequence: TGTGCCAGCAGCCGGGACAGGGATGAGCAGTTCTTC.

This clonotype was seen ten or more times. The chain joins TRBV2 to TRBJ1-1; no clear D. The germline V gene encodes CDR1 SNHLY and CDR2 FYNNEI. The CDR3 has 13 amino acids. V was clipped by 4 bases and J by 1 base, with 7 bases between them. CDR3 in amino acids: CASSVARNTEAFF. CDR3 in DNA: TGTGCCAGCAGTGTCGCGAGGAACACTGAAGCTTTCTTT.

This clonotype turned up a few times. This chain uses TRBV29-1 with TRBJ2-5, with a possible D match to TRBD1 (5 bases). The length of the CDR3 is 13 residues. The V end was cut by 3 bases, the J end by 2 bases, with 10 bases between. Germline V lookup: CDR1 SQVTM, CDR2 ANQGSEA. CDR3 region: CSVDYRKQETQYF. The CDR3 bases are TGCAGCGTTGACTACAGGAAACAAGAGACCCAGTACTTC.

This clonotype was seen repeatedly, ten times or more. The V gene is TRBV29-1, the J gene TRBJ2-4, with D perhaps being TRBD1 or TRBD2 (5 bases each). The CDR3 covers 14 residues. V shed 5 bases and J shed 5 bases, with 16 bases lying between them. Germline V gene sequence: CDR1 SQVTM, CDR2 ANQGSEA. CDR3 region: CSVFGRGFENIQYF. The DNA for the CDR3 is TGCAGCGTTTTCGGACGGGGCTTCGAAAACATTCAGTACTTC. The variable domain in full, with the rest retrieved from reference TRBV29-1 and TRBJ2-4, is SAVISQKPSRDICQRGTSLTIQCQVDSQVTMMFWYRQQPGQSLTLIATANQGSEATYESGFVIDKFPISRPNLTFSTLTVSNMSPEDSSIYLCSVFGRGFENIQYFGAGTRLSVL.

This clonotype was counted between two and nine times. This chain links TRBV20-1 with TRBJ2-1, with 7 bases that match TRBD2. Germline CDR1 DFQATT, CDR2 SNEGSKA (reference sequence). With 0 bases clipped from V and 2 bases from J, the junction kept 10 bases outside the gene matches. CDR3 size: 17 residues. CDR3 coding DNA: TGCAGTGCTAGAGATCTACGCGGGGGACCGACCTACAATGAGCAGTTCTTC. This sequence encodes CSARDLRGGPTYNEQFF.